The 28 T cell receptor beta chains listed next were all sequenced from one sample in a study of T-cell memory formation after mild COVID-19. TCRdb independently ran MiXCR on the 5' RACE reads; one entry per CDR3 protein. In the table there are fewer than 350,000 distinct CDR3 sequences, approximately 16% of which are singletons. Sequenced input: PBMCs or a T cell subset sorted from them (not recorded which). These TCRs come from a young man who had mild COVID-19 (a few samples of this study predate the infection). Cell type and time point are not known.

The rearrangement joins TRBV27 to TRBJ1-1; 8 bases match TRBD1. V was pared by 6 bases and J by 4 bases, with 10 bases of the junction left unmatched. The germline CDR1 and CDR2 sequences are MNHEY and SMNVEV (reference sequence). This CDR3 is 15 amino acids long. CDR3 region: CASSVGQGGFTEAFF. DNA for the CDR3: TGTGCCAGCAGCGTCGGACAGGGTGGATTCACTGAAGCTTTCTTT.

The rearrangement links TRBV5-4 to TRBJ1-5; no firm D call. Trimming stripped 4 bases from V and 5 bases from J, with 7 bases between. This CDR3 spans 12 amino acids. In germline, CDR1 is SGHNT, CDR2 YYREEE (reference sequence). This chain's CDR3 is CASSHDDQPQHF. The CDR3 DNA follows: TGTGCCAGCAGCCATGACGATCAGCCCCAGCATTTT.

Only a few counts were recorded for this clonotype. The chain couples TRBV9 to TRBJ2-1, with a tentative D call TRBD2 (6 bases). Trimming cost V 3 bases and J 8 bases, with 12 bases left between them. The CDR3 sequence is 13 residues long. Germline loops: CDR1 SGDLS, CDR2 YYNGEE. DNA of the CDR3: TGTGCCAGCAGCGGTTCTAGCGCCTATGAGCAGTTCTTC. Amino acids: CASSGSSAYEQFF.

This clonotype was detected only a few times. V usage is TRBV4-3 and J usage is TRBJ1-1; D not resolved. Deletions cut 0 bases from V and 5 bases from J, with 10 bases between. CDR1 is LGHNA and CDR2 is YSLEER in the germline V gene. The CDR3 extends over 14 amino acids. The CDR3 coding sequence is TGCGCCAGCAGCCAAGAAGATAGGAGGACTGAAGCTTTCTTT. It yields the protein CASSQEDRRTEAFF.

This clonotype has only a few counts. In DNA form, the CDR3 reads TGTGCCAGCAGCCATTCACAGGGGGCCTTCACAGATACGCAGTATTTT. Translation: CASSHSQGAFTDTQYF. The J gene is TRBJ2-3, the V gene TRBV3-1; TRBD1 agrees at 9 bases. There are 16 residues in the CDR3. V was clipped by 3 bases and J by 2 bases; unmatched bases: 6. Germline V gives CDR1 LGHDT, CDR2 YNNKEL (reference sequence).

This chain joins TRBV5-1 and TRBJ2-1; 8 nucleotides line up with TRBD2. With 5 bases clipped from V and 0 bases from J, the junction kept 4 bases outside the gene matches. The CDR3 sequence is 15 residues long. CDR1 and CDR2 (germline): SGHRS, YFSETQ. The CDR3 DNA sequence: TGCGCCAGCAGTGGCGGGGGGTACTCCTACAATGAGCAGTTCTTC. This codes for CASSGGGYSYNEQFF.

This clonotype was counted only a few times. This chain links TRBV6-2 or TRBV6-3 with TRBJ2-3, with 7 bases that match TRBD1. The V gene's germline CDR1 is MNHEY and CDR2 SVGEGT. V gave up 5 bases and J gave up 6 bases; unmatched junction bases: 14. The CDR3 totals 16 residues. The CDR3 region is CASSTIRDSWKDTQYF. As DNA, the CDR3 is TGTGCCAGCAGTACGATAAGGGACAGCTGGAAGGATACGCAGTATTTT.

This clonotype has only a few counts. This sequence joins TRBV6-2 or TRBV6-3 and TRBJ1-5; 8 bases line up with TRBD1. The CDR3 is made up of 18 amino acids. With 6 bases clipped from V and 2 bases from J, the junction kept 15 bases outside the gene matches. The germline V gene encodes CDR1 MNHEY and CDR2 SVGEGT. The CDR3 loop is CASRRWDRTVAGNQPQHF. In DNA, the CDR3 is TGTGCCAGCAGAAGATGGGACAGGACAGTGGCTGGCAATCAGCCCCAGCATTTT.

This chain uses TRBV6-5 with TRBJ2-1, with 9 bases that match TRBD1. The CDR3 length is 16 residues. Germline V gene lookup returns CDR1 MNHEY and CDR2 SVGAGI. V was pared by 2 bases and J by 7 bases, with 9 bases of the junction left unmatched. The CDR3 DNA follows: TGTGCCAGCAGTTACGGTTCCGGGACAGGGACGAATGAGCAGTTCTTC. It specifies CASSYGSGTGTNEQFF.

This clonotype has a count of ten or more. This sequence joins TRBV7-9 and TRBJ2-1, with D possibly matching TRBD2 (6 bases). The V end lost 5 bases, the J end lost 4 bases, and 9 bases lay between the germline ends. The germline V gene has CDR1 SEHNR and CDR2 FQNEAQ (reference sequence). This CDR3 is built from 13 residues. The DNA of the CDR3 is TGTGCCAGCAGCCGGGGACTTTACAATGAGCAGTTCTTC. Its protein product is CASSRGLYNEQFF.

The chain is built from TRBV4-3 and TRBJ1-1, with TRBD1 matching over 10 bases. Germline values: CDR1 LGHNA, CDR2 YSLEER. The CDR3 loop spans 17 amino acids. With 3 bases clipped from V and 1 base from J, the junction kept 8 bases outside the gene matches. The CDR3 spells CASSQRDRGPSNTEAFF. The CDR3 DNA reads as TGCGCCAGCAGCCAGAGGGACAGGGGTCCCTCGAACACTGAAGCTTTCTTT.

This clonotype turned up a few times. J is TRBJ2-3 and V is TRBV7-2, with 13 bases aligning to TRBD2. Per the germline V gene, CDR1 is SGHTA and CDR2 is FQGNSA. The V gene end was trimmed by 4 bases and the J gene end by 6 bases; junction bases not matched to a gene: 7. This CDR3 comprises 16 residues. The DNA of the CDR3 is TGTGCCAGCAGCTCCCGGACTAGCGGGGGCGCCGATACGCAGTATTTT. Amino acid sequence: CASSSRTSGGADTQYF.

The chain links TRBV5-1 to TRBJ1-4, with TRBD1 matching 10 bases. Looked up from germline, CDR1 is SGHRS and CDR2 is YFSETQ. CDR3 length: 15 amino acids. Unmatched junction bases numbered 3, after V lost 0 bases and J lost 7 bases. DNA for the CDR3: TGCGCCAGCAGCTTGGGGGACAGGGGCGGTGAAAAACTGTTTTTT. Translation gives CASSLGDRGGEKLFF. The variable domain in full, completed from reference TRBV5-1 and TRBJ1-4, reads KAGVTQTPRYLIKTRGQQVTLSCSPISGHRSVSWYQQTPGQGLQFLFEYFSETQRNKGNFPGRFSGRQFSNSRSEMNVSTLELGDSALYLCASSLGDRGGEKLFFGSGTQLSVL.

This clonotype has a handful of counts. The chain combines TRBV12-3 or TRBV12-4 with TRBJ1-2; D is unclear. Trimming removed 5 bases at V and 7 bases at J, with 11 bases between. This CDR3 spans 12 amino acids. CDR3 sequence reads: CASSLTLRGYTF. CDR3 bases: TGTGCCAGCAGTCTGACATTACGTGGCTACACCTTC.

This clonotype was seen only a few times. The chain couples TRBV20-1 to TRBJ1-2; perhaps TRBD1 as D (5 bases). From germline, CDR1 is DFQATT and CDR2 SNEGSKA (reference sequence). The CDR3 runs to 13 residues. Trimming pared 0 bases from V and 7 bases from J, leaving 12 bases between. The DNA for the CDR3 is TGCAGTGCTAGAGATAGTACGGGGCTTGGCTACACCTTC. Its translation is CSARDSTGLGYTF.

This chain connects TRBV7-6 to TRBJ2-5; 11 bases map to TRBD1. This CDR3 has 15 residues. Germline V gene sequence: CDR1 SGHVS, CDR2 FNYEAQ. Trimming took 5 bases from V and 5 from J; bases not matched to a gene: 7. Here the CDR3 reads CASSPWTGGEETQYF. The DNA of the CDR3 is TGTGCCAGCAGCCCCTGGACAGGGGGCGAGGAGACCCAGTACTTC.

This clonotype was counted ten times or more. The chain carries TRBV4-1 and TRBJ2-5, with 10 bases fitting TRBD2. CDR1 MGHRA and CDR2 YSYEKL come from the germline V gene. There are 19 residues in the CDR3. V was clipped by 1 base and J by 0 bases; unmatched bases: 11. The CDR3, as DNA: TGCGCCAGCAGCCAAGGAATACCTCTAGCGGGGGTATACCAAGAGACCCAGTACTTC. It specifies CASSQGIPLAGVYQETQYF.

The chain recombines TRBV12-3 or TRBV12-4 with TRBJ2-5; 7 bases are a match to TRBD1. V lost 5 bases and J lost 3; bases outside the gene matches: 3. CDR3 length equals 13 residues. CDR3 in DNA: TGTGCCAGCAGTAAAACAGGGGAAGAGACCCAGTACTTC. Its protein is CASSKTGEETQYF.

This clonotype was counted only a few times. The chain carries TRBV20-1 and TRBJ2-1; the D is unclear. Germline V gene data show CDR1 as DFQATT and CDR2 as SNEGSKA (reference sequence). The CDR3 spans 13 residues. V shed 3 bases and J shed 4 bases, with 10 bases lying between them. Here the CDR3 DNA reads TGCAGTGCTAGGTCTCGGAATTACAATGAGCAGTTCTTC. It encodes CSARSRNYNEQFF.

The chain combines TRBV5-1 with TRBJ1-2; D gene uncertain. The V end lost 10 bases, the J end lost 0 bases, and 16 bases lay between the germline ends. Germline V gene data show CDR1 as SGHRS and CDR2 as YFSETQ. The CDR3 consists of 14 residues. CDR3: CASSQNGANYGYTF. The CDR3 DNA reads TGCGCCTCCTCTCAGAACGGGGCTAACTATGGCTACACCTTC.

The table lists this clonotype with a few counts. CDR3 loop: CASSLGLVMPDTQYF. CDR3 in DNA: TGTGCCAGCAGCTTAGGTCTGGTGATGCCAGATACGCAGTATTTT. The gene calls are TRBV7-3 and TRBJ2-3, with D unclear. Trimming removed 2 bases from V and 4 bases from J, with 13 bases in between. Germline lookup yields CDR1 SGHTA and CDR2 FQGTGA. CDR3 size: 15 residues.

The CDR3 region has the DNA TGTGCCAGCAGTTACGACAGGGCCGAGACCCAGTACTTC. This sequence encodes CASSYDRAETQYF. The chain couples TRBV6-2 or TRBV6-3 to TRBJ2-5, with TRBD1 matching 7 bases. Germline trimming cut 2 bases from V and 5 bases from J; bases unmatched to any gene: 2. The CDR3 has 13 residues. From germline, CDR1 is MNHEY and CDR2 SVGEGT.

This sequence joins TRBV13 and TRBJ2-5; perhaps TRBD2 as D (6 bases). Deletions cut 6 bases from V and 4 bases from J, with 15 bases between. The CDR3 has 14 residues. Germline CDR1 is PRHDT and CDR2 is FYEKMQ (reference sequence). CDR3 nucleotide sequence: TGTGCCAGCAGGGGACTCCCTCCATCAGAGACCCAGTACTTC. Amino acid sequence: CASRGLPPSETQYF.

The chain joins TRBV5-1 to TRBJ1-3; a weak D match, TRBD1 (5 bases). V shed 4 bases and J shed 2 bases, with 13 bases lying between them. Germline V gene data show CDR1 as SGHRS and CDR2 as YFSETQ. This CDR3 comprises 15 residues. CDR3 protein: CASSDPQGTGNTIYF. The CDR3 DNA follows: TGCGCCAGCAGCGACCCTCAGGGAACTGGAAACACCATATATTTT.

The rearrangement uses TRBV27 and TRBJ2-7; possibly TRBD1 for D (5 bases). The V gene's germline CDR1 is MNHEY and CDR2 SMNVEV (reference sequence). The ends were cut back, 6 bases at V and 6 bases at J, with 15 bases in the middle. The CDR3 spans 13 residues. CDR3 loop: CASSPRPTAEQYV. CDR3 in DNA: TGTGCCAGCAGCCCCCGCCCGACAGCCGAGCAGTACGTC.

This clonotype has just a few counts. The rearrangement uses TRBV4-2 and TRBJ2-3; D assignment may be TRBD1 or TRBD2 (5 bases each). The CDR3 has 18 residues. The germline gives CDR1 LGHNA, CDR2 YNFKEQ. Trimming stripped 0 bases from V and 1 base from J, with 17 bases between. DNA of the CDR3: TGTGCCAGCAGCCAAGATCAGAGGGGCAATAGCCGCACAGATACGCAGTATTTT. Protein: CASSQDQRGNSRTDTQYF.

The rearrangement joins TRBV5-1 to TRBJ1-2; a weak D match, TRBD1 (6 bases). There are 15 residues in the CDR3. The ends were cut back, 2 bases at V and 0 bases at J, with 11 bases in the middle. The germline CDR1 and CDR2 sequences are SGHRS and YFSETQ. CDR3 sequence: CASSLGQQANYGYTF. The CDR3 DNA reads TGCGCCAGCAGCTTAGGACAGCAAGCTAACTATGGCTACACCTTC.

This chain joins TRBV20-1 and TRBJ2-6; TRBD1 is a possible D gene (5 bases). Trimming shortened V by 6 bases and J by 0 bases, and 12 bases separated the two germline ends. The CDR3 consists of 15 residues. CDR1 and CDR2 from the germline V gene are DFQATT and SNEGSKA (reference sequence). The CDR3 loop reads CSASNRNSGANVLTF. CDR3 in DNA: TGCAGTGCATCAAACAGGAACTCTGGGGCCAACGTCCTGACTTTC.